The source of this T cell receptor (beta chain) is a study of blood T cell repertoires in COVID-19. Across the whole study: The United States, Italy and Spain provided the acute and convalescent COVID-19 samples. PBMCs, B-cell-depleted T cells, or T cells provided the cDNA or gDNA that made up the material.

Germline CDR1 and CDR2: KGHSH and LQKENI. This CDR3 comprises 14 residues. The ends lost 3 bases at V and 4 bases at J; junction bases unmatched: 3. The assay was immunoSEQ multiplex PCR, and TCRdb's table has in-frame clones only and misses some. The data hold 250,000 or so clones, with 88% observed a single time. Patients in Seattle were enrolled during active infection, then followed longitudinally. The chain couples TRBV18 to TRBJ2-3, with TRBD2 matching over 8 bases. The source material was peripheral blood. This clonotype originated in a woman aged 25 to 39 with COVID-19, enrolled during active disease. This CDR3 is CASSPGLAPDTQYF. For the CDR3, the DNA is TGTGCCAGCTCACCCGGACTAGCCCCAGATACGCAGTATTTT.